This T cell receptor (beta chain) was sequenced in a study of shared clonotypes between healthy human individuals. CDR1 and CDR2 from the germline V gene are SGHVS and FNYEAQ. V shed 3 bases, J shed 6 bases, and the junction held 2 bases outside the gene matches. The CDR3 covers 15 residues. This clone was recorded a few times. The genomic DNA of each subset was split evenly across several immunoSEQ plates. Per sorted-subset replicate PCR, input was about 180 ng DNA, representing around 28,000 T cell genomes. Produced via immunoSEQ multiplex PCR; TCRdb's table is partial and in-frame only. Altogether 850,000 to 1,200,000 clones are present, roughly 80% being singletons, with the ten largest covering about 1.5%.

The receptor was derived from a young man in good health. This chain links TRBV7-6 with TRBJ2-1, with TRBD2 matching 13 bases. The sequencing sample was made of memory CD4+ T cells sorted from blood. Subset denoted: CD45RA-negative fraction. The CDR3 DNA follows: TGTGCCAGCAGCTTTGGGACTAGCGGGGTCAATGAGCAGTTCTTC. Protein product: CASSFGTSGVNEQFF.